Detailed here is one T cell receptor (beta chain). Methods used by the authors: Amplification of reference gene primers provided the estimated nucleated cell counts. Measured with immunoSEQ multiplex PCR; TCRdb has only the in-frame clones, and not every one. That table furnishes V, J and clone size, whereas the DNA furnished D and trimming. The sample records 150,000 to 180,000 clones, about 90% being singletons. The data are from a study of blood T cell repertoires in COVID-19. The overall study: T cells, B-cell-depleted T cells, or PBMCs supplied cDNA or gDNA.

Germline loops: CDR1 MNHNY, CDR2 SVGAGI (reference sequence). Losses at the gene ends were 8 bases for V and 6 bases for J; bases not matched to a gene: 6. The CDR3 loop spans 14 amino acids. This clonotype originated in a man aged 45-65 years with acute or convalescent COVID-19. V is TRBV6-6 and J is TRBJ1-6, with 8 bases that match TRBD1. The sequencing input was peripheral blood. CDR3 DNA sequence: TGTGCCAGCTACCCCGGACAGGGTAATTCACCCCTCCACTTT. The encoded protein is CASYPGQGNSPLHF.